The source of this T cell receptor beta chain is a study of T-cell reconstitution after alpha-beta-depleted transplantation in children. Germline loops: CDR1 SEHNR, CDR2 FQNEAQ (reference sequence). The CDR3 spans 13 residues. V was trimmed by 6 bases and J by 5 bases, leaving 14 bases between them. Unique molecular identifiers were built into the TCRbeta library. TCRdb analysed the PCR reads with MiXCR anew, one entry per CDR3 protein. The sample carries roughly 200,000 distinct CDR3 sequences, approximately 6.9% recorded once. This clonotype originated in a boy aged 2-15 years with acute lymphoblastic leukemia, due to receive a stem cell transplant. The starting material was PBMCs, obtained before TCRalphabeta/CD19-depleted stem cell transplant. This chain links TRBV7-9 with TRBJ2-7; no reliable D call. The DNA for the CDR3 is TGTGCCAGCAGTCTAGATCCGGGTGACGAGCAGTACTTC. Its translation is CASSLDPGDEQYF.